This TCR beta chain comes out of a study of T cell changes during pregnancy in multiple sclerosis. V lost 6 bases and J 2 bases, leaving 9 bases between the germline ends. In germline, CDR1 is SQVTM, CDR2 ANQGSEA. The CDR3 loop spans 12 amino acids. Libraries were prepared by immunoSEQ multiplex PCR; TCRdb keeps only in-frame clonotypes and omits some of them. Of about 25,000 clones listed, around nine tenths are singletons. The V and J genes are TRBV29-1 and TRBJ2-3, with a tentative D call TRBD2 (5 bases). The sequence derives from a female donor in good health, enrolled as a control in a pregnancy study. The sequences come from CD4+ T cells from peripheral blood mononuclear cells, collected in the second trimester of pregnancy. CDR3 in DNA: TGCAGCGTGGAGAGGGACACAGATACGCAGTATTTT. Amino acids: CSVERDTDTQYF.